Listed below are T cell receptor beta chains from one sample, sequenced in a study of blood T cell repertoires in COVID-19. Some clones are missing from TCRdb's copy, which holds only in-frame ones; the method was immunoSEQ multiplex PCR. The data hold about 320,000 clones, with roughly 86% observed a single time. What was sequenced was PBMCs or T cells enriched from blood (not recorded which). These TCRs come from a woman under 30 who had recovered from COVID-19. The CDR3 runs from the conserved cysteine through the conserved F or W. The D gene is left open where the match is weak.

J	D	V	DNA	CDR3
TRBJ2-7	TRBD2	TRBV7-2	TGTGCCAGCAGCTTAAGGCTAGCGGGTACCTACGAGCAGTACTTC	CASSLRLAGTYEQYF
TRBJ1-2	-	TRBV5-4	TGTGCCAGCAGCTTGGATAGGACACCCGGAGAGGGCTACACCTTC	CASSLDRTPGEGYTF
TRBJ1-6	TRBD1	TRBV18	TGTGCCAGCTCACCCGGACAGGGTTATAATTCACCCCTCCACTTT	CASSPGQGYNSPLHF
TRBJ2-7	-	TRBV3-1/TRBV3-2	TGTGCCAGCAGCCCCGGTATGGCGATTCGGGCCTACGAGCAGTACTTC	CASSPGMAIRAYEQYF
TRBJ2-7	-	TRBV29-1	TGCAGCGTTGTATTTTACGAGCAGTACTTC	CSVVFYEQYF
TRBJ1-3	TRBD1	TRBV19	TGTGCCAGTGTGGACAGGGCTGGAAACACCATATATTTT	CASVDRAGNTIYF
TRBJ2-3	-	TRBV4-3	TGCGCCAGCAGCCAGGGCAGGACGCGAGGGGATACGCAGTATTTT	CASSQGRTRGDTQYF
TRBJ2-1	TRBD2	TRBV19	TGTGCCAGTAGTATACTCGGCTCGGCGGGAGAAAGTAATGAGCAGTTCTTC	CASSILGSAGESNEQFF
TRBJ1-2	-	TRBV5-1	TGCGCCAGCAGCTTGCAGGGAGGGTCCTATGGCTACACCTTC	CASSLQGGSYGYTF
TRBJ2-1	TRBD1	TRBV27	TGTGCCAGCAGTTTGGGGACAGGGGGCACCAATGAGCAGTTCTTC	CASSLGTGGTNEQFF
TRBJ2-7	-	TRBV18	TGTGCCAGCTCCCCCAGGGTAATCTCCTACGAGCAGTACTTC	CASSPRVISYEQYF
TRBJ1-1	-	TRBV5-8	TGTGCCAGCAGCGGCGGCTACCTGGGTGCTGAAGCTTTCTTT	CASSGGYLGAEAFF
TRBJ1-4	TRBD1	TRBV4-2	TGTGCCAGCAGCCAAGTTTTTAAGGGACAGGGGGACACTAATGAAAAACTGTTTTTT	CASSQVFKGQGDTNEKLFF
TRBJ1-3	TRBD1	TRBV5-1	TGCGCCAGCAGCACGGACAGGTCTACGGGAAACACCATATATTTT	CASSTDRSTGNTIYF
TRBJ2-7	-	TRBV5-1	TGCGCCAGCAGCTTGTCGGGAGGGGGCCGCTACGAGCAGTACTTC	CASSLSGGGRYEQYF